This TCR beta chain was captured in a study of T cells after yellow fever vaccination. The germline V gene encodes CDR1 SGHVS and CDR2 FQNEAQ. CDR3 length equals 16 residues. The V end lost 0 bases, the J end lost 7 bases, and 18 bases lay between the germline ends. Study-wide results and limits: Bulk-population clonotypes that are abundant could appear as contaminants in FACS-sorted repertoires.

TCRdb used MiXCR to reprocess the 5' RACE reads, holding one entry per CDR3 protein. The sample has around 260,000 distinct CDR3 sequences; roughly 5% are singletons. This clonotype was recorded at least ten times. Its antigen is not known. Sequenced material: CD4+ T cells sorted from PBMCs, taken on the day of the yellow fever booster vaccination. The V call is TRBV7-8, the J call TRBJ2-5; D might be TRBD1 or TRBD2, each matching 6 bases. This sequence originates from a man between 18 and 29 years old who received the YFV17D yellow fever vaccine. The CDR3 here is CASSLAGRGLRGTQYF. Written as DNA, the CDR3 is TGTGCCAGCAGCTTAGCAGGCCGGGGGCTCCGGGGGACCCAGTACTTC.